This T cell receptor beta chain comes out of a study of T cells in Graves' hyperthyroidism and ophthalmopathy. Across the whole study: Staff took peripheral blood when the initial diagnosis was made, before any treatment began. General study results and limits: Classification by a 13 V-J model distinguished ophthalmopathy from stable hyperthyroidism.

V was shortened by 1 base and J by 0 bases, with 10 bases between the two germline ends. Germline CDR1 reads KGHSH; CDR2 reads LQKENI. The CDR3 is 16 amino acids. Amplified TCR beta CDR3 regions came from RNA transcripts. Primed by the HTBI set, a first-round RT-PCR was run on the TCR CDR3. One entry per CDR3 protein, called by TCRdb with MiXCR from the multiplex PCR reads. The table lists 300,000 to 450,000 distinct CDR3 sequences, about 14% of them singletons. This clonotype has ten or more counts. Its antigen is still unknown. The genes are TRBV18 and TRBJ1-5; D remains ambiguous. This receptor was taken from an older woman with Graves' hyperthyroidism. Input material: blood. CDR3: CASSPQPPNSNQPQHF. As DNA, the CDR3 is TGTGCCAGCTCACCACAACCACCTAATAGCAATCAGCCCCAGCATTTT.